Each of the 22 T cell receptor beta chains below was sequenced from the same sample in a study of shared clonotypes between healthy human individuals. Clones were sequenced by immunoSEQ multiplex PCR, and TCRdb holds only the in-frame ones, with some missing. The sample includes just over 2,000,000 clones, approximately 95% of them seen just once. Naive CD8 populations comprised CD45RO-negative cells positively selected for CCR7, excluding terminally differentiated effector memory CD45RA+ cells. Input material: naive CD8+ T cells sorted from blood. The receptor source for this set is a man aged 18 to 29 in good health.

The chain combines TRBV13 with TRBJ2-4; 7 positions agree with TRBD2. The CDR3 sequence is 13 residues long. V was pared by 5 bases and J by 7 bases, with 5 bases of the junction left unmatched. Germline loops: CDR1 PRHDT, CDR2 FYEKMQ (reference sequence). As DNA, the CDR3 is TGTGCCAGCAGCCCCGGGGAGGGGAACATTCAGTACTTC. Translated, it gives CASSPGEGNIQYF.

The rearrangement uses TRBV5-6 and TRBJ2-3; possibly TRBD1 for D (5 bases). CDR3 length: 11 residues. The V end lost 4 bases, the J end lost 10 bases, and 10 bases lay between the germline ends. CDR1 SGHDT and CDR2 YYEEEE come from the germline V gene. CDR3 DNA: TGTGCCAGCAGCAGGGGTATGGCGCAGTATTTT. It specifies CASSRGMAQYF.

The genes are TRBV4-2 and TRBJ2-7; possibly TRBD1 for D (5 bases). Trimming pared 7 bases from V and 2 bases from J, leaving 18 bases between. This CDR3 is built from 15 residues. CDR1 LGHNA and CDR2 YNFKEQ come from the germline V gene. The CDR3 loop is CASTHSGRDPYEQYF. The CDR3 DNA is TGTGCCAGCACCCATTCGGGCAGGGATCCCTACGAGCAGTACTTC.

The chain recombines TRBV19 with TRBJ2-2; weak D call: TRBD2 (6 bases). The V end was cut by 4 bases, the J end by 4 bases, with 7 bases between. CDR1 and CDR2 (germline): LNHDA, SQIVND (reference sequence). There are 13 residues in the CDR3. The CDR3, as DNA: TGTGCCAGTAGTACCGGGGGCACCGGGGAGCTGTTTTTT. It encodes CASSTGGTGELFF.

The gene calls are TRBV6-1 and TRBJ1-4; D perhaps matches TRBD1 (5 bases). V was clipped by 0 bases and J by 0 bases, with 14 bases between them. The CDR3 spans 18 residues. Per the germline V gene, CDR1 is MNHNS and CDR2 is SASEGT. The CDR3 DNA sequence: TGTGCCAGCAGTGAAGCCGGGGCCCTTTTCCCAACTAATGAAAAACTGTTTTTT. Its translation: CASSEAGALFPTNEKLFF.

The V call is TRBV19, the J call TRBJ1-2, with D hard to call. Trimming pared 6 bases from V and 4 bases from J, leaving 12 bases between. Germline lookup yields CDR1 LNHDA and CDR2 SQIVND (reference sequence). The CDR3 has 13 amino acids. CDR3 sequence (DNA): TGTGCCAGTAGCCCCACAGAGATCTATGGCTACACCTTC. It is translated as CASSPTEIYGYTF.

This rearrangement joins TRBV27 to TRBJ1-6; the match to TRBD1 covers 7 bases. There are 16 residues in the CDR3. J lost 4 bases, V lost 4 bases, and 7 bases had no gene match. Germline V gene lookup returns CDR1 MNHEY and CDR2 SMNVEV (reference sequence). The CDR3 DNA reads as TGTGCCAGCAGTTCACCTGGGACAGCGTATAATTCACCCCTCCACTTT. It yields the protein CASSSPGTAYNSPLHF.

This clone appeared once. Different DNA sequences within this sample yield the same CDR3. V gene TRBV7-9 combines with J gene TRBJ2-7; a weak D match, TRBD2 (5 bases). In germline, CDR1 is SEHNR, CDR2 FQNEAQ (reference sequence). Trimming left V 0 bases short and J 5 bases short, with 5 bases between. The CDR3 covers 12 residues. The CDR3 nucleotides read TGTGCCAGCAGCTTAGCCGGGGACGAGCAGTACTTC. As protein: CASSLAGDEQYF.

CDR3: CASGIAGFLFENEQFF. CDR3 coding DNA: TGTGCCAGCGGAATAGCGGGATTTTTGTTTGAGAATGAGCAGTTCTTC. The chain employs TRBV7-9 and TRBJ2-1; 8 bases map to TRBD2. Germline assignment: CDR1 SEHNR and CDR2 FQNEAQ (reference sequence). After removal of 8 bases from V and 7 bases from J, the junction contained 16 bases not matched to a gene. The CDR3 loop spans 16 amino acids. Full variable domain (outside the CDR3, taken from reference TRBV7-9 and TRBJ2-1): DTGVSQNPRHKITKRGQNVTFRCDPISEHNRLYWYRQTLGQGPEFLTYFQNEAQLEKSRLLSDRFSAERPKGSFSTLEIQRTEQGDSAMYLCASGIAGFLFENEQFFGPGTRLTVL.

CDR3: CASSIAGDYEQYF. The CDR3 nucleotides read TGTGCCAGCAGTATAGCGGGAGACTACGAGCAGTACTTC. The gene calls are TRBV27 and TRBJ2-7; 9 bases agree with TRBD2. After removal of 5 bases from V and 3 bases from J, the junction contained 2 bases not matched to a gene. CDR3 length: 13 residues. In germline, CDR1 is MNHEY, CDR2 SMNVEV (reference sequence).

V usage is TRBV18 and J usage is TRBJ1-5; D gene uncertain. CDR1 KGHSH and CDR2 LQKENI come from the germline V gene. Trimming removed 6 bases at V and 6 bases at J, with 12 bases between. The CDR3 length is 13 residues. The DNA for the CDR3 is TGTGCCAGCTCTCTGAGGATGGGTCAGCCCCAGCATTTT. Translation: CASSLRMGQPQHF. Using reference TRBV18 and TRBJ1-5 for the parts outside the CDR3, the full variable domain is NAGVMQNPRHLVRRRGQEARLRCSPMKGHSHVYWYRQLPEEGLKFMVYLQKENIIDESGMPKERFSAEFPKEGPSILRIQQVVRGDSAAYFCASSLRMGQPQHFGDGTRLSIL.

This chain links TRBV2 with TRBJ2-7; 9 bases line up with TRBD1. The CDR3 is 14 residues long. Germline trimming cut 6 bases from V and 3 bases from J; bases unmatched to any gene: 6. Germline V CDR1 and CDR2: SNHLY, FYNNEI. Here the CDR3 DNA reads TGTGCCAGCAGAACAGGGGGCGGAAGCTACGAGCAGTACTTC. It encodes CASRTGGGSYEQYF.

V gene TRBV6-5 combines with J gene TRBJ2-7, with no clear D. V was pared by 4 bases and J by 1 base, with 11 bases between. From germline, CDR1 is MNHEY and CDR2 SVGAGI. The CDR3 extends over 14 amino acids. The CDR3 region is CASSLDGQSYEQYF. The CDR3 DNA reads TGTGCCAGCAGTTTGGACGGGCAATCCTACGAGCAGTACTTC.

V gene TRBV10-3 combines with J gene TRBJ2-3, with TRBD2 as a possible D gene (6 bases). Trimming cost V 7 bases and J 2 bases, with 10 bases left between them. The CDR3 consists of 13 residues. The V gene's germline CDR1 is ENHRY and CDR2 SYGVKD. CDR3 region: CAINWDFTDTQYF. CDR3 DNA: TGTGCCATCAACTGGGACTTCACAGATACGCAGTATTTT.

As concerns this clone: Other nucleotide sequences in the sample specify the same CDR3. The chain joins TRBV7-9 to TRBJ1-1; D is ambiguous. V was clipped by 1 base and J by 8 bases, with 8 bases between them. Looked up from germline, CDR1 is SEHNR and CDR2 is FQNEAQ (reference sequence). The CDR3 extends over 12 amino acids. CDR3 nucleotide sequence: TGTGCCAGCAGCTTAGACGCCCCAGAAGCTTTCTTT. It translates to CASSLDAPEAFF.

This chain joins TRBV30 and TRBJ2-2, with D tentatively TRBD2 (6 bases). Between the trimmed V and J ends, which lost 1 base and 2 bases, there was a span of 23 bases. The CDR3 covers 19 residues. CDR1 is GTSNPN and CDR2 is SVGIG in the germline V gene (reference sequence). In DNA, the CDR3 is TGTGCCTGGAGTGCCCCCAATCCGTGGGGCGGGGAAAACACCGGGGAGCTGTTTTTT. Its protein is CAWSAPNPWGGENTGELFF. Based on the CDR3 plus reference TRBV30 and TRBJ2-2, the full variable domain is SQTIHQWPATLVQPVGSPLSLECTVEGTSNPNLYWYRQAAGRGLQLLFYSVGIGQISSEVPQNLSASRPQDRQFILSSKKLLLSDSGFYLCAWSAPNPWGGENTGELFFGEGSRLTVL.

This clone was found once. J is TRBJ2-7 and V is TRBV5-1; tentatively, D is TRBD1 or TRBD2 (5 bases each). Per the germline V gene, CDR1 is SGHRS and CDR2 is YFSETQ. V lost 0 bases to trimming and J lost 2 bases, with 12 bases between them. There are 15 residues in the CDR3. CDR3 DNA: TGCGCCAGCAGCTTGGTAGAGGGGAAGACCTACGAGCAGTACTTC. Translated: CASSLVEGKTYEQYF.

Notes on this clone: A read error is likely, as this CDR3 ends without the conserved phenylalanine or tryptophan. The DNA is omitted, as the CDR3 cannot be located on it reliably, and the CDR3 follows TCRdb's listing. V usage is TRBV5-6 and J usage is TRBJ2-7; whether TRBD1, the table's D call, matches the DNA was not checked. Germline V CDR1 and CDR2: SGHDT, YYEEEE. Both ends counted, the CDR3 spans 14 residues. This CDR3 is CASSAQLGQELNWL.

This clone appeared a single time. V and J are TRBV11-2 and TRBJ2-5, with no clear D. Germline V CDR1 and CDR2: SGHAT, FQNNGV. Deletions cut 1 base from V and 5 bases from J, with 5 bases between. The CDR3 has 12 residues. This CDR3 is CASSLVWETQYF. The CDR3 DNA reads TGTGCCAGCAGCTTAGTCTGGGAGACCCAGTACTTC.

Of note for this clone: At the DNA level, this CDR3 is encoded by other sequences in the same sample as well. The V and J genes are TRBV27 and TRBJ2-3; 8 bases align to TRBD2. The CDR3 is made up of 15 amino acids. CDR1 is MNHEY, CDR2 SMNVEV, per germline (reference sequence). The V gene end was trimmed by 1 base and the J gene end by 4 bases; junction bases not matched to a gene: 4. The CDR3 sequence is CASSLLAGGPDTQYF. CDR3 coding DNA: TGTGCCAGCAGTTTATTGGCGGGGGGCCCAGATACGCAGTATTTT.

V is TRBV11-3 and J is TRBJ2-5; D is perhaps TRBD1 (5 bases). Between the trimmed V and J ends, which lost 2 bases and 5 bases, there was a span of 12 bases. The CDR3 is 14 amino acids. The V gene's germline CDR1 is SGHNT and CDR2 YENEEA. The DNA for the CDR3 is TGTGCCAGCAGCTTAATCAGGGTGGGGGAGACCCAGTACTTC. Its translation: CASSLIRVGETQYF.

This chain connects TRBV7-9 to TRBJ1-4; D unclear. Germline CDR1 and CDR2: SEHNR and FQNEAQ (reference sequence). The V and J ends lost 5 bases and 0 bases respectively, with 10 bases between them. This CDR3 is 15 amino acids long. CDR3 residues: CASSPPPATNEKLFF. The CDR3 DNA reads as TGTGCCAGCAGCCCCCCCCCTGCAACTAATGAAAAACTGTTTTTT.